This is a list of T cell receptor beta chains from one sample in a study of human T cells and chemical hapten exposure. MiXCR, applied by TCRdb to the RACE reads, yields one record per CDR3 protein. Of around 360,000 distinct CDR3 sequences detected, about 6.9% appear once; the ten largest clones hold about 5.6%. This material consisted of whole blood, taken in connection with sensitization to the hapten diphenylcyclopropenone (DPC). Every receptor here comes from a woman aged 18-30 years with alopecia areata. Some clones in this sample may be carry-over from other donors' samples. The CDR3 runs from the conserved cysteine through the conserved F or W. Rows may omit the clone size; those that give it use once, few, many or a size class.

CDR3,length,size,J,V
CASSSSLDSANTGELFF,17,many,TRBJ2-2,TRBV7-8
CASSRSKWSGQTYEQYF,17,many,TRBJ2-7,TRBV7-2
CSVGTQTYEQYF,12,few,TRBJ2-7,TRBV29-1
CASSVGSGGNSPLHF,15,few,TRBJ1-6,TRBV9
CSAKTGPGPYEQYF,14,many,TRBJ2-7,TRBV20-1
CASSLGSGTQETQYF,15,few,TRBJ2-5,TRBV5-1
CASSPLEGSTEAFF,14,many,TRBJ1-1,TRBV6-1
CASSTSGTAVEPQHF,15,few,TRBJ1-5,TRBV6-5
CASSLPGEINEKLFF,15,few,TRBJ1-4,TRBV28
CASSLKWGGINTQYF,15,few,TRBJ2-3,TRBV7-2
CAISEEGTPSTDTQYF,16,few,TRBJ2-3,TRBV10-3
CASSPPNRSTGEQYF,15,NA,TRBJ2-7,TRBV18
CASSQDWVTSGANVLTF,17,many,TRBJ2-6,TRBV4-3
CASSSPSGRGSSYNSPLHF,19,few,TRBJ1-6,TRBV6-5
CSASPASGTDTQYF,14,many,TRBJ2-3,TRBV20-1
CASSHTATNEKLFF,14,few,TRBJ1-4,TRBV4-1
CASSSQGGDQPQHF,14,many,TRBJ1-5,TRBV7-2
CASGLRGKPDSHYEQYF,17,NA,TRBJ2-7,TRBV12-5
CSARFAGDSYEQYF,14,few,TRBJ2-7,TRBV20-1
CASSQVRTGRGLNYGYTF,18,many,TRBJ1-2,TRBV4-2
CASSPSLELPYQETQYF,17,few,TRBJ2-5,TRBV12-3/TRBV12-4
CASSVGPVRRTDTQYF,16,NA,TRBJ2-3,TRBV9
CSAGGTGLGYGYTF,14,many,TRBJ1-2,TRBV20-1
CASRSPRYEQFF,12,medium-sized,TRBJ2-1,TRBV4-2
CASSVGHRGDTQYF,14,few,TRBJ2-3,TRBV9
CASSSRGQGTDEQYF,15,few,TRBJ2-7,TRBV5-1
CSASTNNSGGASFSHEQYF,19,NA,TRBJ2-7,TRBV20-1
CASSPGHDTEAFF,13,many,TRBJ1-1,TRBV27
CAISSPGPGNEQFF,14,many,TRBJ2-1,TRBV10-3